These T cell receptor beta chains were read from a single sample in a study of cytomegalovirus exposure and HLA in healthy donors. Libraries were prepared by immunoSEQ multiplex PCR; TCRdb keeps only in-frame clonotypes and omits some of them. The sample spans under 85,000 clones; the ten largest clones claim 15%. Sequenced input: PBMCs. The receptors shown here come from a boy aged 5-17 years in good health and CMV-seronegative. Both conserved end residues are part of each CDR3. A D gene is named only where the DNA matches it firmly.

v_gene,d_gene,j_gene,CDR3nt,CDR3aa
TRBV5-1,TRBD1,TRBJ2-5,TGCGCCAGCAGCTTGGATGGGACAGCCCAAGAGACCCAGTACTTC,CASSLDGTAQETQYF
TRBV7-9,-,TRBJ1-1,TGTGCCAGCAACGTCCGGGGAGGGAACACTGAAGCTTTCTTT,CASNVRGGNTEAFF
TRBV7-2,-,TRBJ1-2,TGTGCCAGCAGCTTATTCGGTAACTATGGCTACACCTTC,CASSLFGNYGYTF
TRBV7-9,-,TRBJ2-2,TGTGCCAGCAGCTTAGTGGTAGGGGCGGTGAACACCGGGGAGCTGTTTTTT,CASSLVVGAVNTGELFF
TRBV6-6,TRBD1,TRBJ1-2,TGTGCCAGCAGTCAACAGGGGGGAGGGGAGGGCTACACCTTC,CASSQQGGGEGYTF
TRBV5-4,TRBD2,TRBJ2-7,TGTGCCAGCAGCGTGGGACGACTAGCTTTGTACGAGCAGTACTTC,CASSVGRLALYEQYF
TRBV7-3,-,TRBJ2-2,TGTGCCAGCAGCTTACGACCGGGAGTCACCACCGGGGAGCTGTTTTTT,CASSLRPGVTTGELFF
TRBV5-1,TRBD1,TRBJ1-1,TGCGCCAGCAGCTTAAACAGCCAGGGGGGCGCGAACACTGAAGCTTTCTTT,CASSLNSQGGANTEAFF
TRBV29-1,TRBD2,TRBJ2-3,TGCAGCGTTGTTAGCGGGAGTCTGACAGATACGCAGTATTTT,CSVVSGSLTDTQYF
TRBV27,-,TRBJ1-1,TGTGCCAGCAGTTTATCGGGGGGGAAACAAAACACTGAAGCTTTCTTT,CASSLSGGKQNTEAFF
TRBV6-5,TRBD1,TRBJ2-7,TGTGCCAGCAGTTACTCCAGGGGGCCCCTCTCCTACGAGCAGTACTTC,CASSYSRGPLSYEQYF
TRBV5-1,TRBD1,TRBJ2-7,TGCGCCAGCAGCTCCATCCAGGGGGCCTACGAGCAGTACTTC,CASSSIQGAYEQYF
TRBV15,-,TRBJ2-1,TGTGCCACCAGCAGAGATTTAGGAGGGCTATACAATGAGCAGTTCTTC,CATSRDLGGLYNEQFF
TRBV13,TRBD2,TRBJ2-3,TGTGCCAGCAGCCCCAGCGGGGGGGACGGTACGCAGTATTTT,CASSPSGGDGTQYF
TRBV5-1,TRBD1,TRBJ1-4,TGCGCCAGCAGCCCCGGGGACAGGGGGAGTGCAACTAATGAAAAACTGTTTTTT,CASSPGDRGSATNEKLFF
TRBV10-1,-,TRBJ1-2,TGCGCCAGCAGTGATTACAGAGACTATGGCTACACCTTC,CASSDYRDYGYTF
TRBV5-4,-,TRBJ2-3,TGTGCCAGCAGCTTAGGAGTTAGCACAGATACGCAGTATTTT,CASSLGVSTDTQYF
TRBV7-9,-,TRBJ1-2,TGTGCCAGCAGCTTATTACAGGGATCCTATGGCTACACCTTC,CASSLLQGSYGYTF
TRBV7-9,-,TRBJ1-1,TGTGCCAGCAGCGCTACCCCAGGGTCCGGTGTTCCTGAAGCTTTCTTT,CASSATPGSGVPEAFF
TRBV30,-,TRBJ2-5,TGTGCCTGGAGCGTGACTAGGGTCCAAGAGACCCAGTACTTC,CAWSVTRVQETQYF
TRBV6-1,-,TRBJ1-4,TGTGCCAGCAGTGAAGGGAAGGGGAATAATGAAAAACTGTTTTTT,CASSEGKGNNEKLFF
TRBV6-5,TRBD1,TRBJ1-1,TGTGCCAGCAGTTACTCGGGACAGGGAGTAGGCACTGAAGCTTTCTTT,CASSYSGQGVGTEAFF
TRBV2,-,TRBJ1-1,TGTGCCAGCAGGTACAGGGCGCTACTTGAAGCTTTCTTT,CASRYRALLEAFF
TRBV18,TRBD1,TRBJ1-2,TGTGCCAGCTCACCGCAGGGGGGCAATGGCTACACCTTC,CASSPQGGNGYTF
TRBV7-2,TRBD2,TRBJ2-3,TGTGCCAGCAGCTTCTCCATAGGGGCGGCGGGAGACGTTCTGGATACGCAGTATTTT,CASSFSIGAAGDVLDTQYF
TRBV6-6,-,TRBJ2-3,TGTGCCAGCAGTCACAGGGAGATCACAGATACGCAGTATTTT,CASSHREITDTQYF
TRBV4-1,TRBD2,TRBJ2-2,TGCGCCAGCAGCCAAGAGGGGCGGGGGGTTAACACCGGGGAGCTGTTTTTT,CASSQEGRGVNTGELFF
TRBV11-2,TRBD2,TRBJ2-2,TGTGCCAGCAGGCGACTGGGGACTAGCGGGACCGGGGAGCTGTTTTTT,CASRRLGTSGTGELFF
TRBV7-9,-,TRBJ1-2,TGTGCCAGCAGCTTTCCGGACAGAGCGGGCTACACCTTC,CASSFPDRAGYTF
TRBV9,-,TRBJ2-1,TGTGCCAGCAGCCCTCGGGAAAATGAGCAGTTCTTC,CASSPRENEQFF
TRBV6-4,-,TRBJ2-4,TGTGCCAGCAGTGATGGGACTAAAAACATTCAGTACTTC,CASSDGTKNIQYF
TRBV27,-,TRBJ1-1,TGTGCCACCAGGACGACCGGGGGGGGAGCTTTCTTT,CATRTTGGGAFF
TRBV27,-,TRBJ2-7,TGTGCCAGCAGTTTCCTAGGTGGGGAGCAGTACTTC,CASSFLGGEQYF
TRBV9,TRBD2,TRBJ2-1,TGTGCCAGCAGCCCCCCTAGGCTAGCGGGCATCAGCTCCTACAATGAGCAGTTCTTC,CASSPPRLAGISSYNEQFF
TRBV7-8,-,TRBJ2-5,TGTGCCAGCAGCTTAGCCCGTGTCGAGACCCAGTACTTC,CASSLARVETQYF
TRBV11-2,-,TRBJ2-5,TGTGCCAGCAGCTTCGGCAGGACAAAATACCAAGAGACCCAGTACTTC,CASSFGRTKYQETQYF
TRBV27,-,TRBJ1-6,TGTGCCAGCAGTTTATCAGAGGGCAGCTCCTATAATTCACCCCTCCACTTT,CASSLSEGSSYNSPLHF
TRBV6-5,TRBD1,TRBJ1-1,TGTGCCAGCAGCCCTCGACAGGGTCGAAACACTGAAGCTTTCTTT,CASSPRQGRNTEAFF
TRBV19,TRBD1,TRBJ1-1,TGTGCCACCGCTCGAAGGGACAGGGGAGGCACTGAAGCTTTCTTT,CATARRDRGGTEAFF
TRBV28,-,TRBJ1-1,TGTGCCAGCAGTCCAGGACAGCTTCACACTGAAGCTTTCTTT,CASSPGQLHTEAFF
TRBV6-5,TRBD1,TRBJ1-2,TGTGCCAGCATCGGACAGGGCAGGGGCTACACCTTC,CASIGQGRGYTF
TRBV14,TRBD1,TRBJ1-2,TGTGCCAGCAGCCGCACAACAGGGGCGGGAGGCTACACCTTC,CASSRTTGAGGYTF
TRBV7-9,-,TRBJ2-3,TGTGCCAGCAGCTTAGGCGGGCCTAGCACAGATACGCAGTATTTT,CASSLGGPSTDTQYF
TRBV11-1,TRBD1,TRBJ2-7,TGTGCCAGCAGCTTGGGACAGACCTACGAGCAGTACTTC,CASSLGQTYEQYF
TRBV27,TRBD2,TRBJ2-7,TGTGCCAGCAAGAGGACTAGCGGGGCCTACGAGCAGTACTTC,CASKRTSGAYEQYF
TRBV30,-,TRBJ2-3,TGTGCCTGGACAAACAGGGATGCGCAGTATTTT,CAWTNRDAQYF
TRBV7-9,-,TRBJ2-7,TGTGCCAGCAGCTCAGGGACACCAGAACCCTCCTACGAGCAGTACTTC,CASSSGTPEPSYEQYF
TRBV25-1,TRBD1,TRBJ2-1,TGTGCCAGCAGCCTGACAGGGAGAAACTACAATGAGCAGTTCTTC,CASSLTGRNYNEQFF
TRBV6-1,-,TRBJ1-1,TGTGCCAGCAGCACAGGGCTTCAGACTGAAGCTTTCTTT,CASSTGLQTEAFF
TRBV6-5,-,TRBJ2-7,TGTGCCAGCAGCCAACACCGGGACACATCCTACGAGCAGTACTTC,CASSQHRDTSYEQYF
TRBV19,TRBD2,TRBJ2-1,TGTGCCAGTCAACTCGTGGGGGGGAACTCCTACAATGAGCAGTTCTTC,CASQLVGGNSYNEQFF
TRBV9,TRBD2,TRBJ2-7,TGTGCCAGCAGCGTGTCCGGACTAGCGGGAACCCACGAGCAGTACTTC,CASSVSGLAGTHEQYF
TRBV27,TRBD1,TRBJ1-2,TGTGCCAGCGGTCCCCTTGACAGGGCCTCTCACTATGGCTACACCTTC,CASGPLDRASHYGYTF
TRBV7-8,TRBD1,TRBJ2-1,TGTGCCAGCAGCCCCCGACAGGGAAACTCCTACAATGAGCAGTTCTTC,CASSPRQGNSYNEQFF
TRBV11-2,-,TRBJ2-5,TGTGCCAGCAGCTTAGATCCGGGAGCGGAGACCCAGTACTTC,CASSLDPGAETQYF
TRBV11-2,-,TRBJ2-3,TGTGCCAGCACCCGAGGCCGCCAGACGCAGTATTTT,CASTRGRQTQYF
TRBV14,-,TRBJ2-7,TGTGCCAGCAGCTCAAACAGGGCCTCCTTCTCCTACGAGCAGTACTTC,CASSSNRASFSYEQYF
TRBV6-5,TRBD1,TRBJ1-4,TGTGCCAGCAGGGGGACAGGGGGGTATGAAAAACTGTTTTTT,CASRGTGGYEKLFF
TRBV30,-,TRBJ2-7,TGTGCCTGGAGTGGCGGGTCTTGGGAGCAGTACTTC,CAWSGGSWEQYF